The table lists the clone carrying this T cell receptor beta chain with many counts. Its antigen is unidentified. The data originate from a study of T cells in Graves' hyperthyroidism and ophthalmopathy. Background on the study: Peripheral blood specimens were obtained at initial diagnosis, prior to any treatment. Findings of the study overall: Most thyroid clonotypes expanded above 0.001 were also detected in blood.

The CDR3 runs 15 residues. V lost 2 bases and J 7 bases, leaving 14 bases between the germline ends. The source material, RNA transcripts, was used to amplify TCR beta CDR3 regions. Carried out on the TCR CDR3, a first-round RT-PCR used the HTBI primer set. In TCRdb, the multiplex PCR reads were re-called with MiXCR into one record per CDR3 protein. Of fewer than 650,000 distinct CDR3 sequences detected, approximately 15% appear once; the ten largest clones hold more than 11%. This TCR was recovered from a woman aged 40 to 55 with Graves' hyperthyroidism. Sequenced material: blood. V and J are TRBV12-3 or TRBV12-4 and TRBJ2-2; D remains ambiguous. The CDR3 bases are TGTGCCAGCAGTTTATCTTTGGCTGGGGTCGGGGAGCTGTTTTTT. Its protein product is CASSLSLAGVGELFF.